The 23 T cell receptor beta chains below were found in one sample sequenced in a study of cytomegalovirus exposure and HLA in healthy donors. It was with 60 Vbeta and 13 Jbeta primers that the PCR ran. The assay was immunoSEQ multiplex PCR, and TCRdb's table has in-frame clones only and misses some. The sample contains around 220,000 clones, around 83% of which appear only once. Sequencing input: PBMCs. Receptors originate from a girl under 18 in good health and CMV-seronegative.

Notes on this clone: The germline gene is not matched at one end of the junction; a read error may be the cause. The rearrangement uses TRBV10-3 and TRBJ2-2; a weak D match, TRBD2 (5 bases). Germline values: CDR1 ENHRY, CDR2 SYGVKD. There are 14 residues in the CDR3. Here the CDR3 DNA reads TGTGCCATCAGTGATATGGGGTTTGGCGGGCAGCTGTTTTTT. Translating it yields CAISDMGFGGQLFF.

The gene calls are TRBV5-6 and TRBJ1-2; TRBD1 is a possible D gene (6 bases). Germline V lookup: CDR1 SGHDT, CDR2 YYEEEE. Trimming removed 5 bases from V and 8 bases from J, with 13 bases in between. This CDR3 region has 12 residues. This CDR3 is CASSPGALGYTF. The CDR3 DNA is TGTGCCAGCAGTCCAGGGGCTCTCGGCTACACCTTC.

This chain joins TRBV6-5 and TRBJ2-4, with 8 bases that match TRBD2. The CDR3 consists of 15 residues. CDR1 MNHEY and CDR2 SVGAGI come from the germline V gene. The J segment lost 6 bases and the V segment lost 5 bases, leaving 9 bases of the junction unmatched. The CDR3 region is CASSISGNGGNIQYF. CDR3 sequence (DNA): TGTGCCAGCAGTATTAGCGGGAACGGTGGAAACATTCAGTACTTC.

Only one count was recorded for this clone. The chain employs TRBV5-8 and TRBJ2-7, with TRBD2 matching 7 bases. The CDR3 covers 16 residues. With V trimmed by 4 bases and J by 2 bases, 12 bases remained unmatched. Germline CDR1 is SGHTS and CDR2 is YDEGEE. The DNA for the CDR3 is TGTGCCAGCAGCCCCCGGCCGGGGGGAGTGCCCTACGAGCAGTACTTC. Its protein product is CASSPRPGGVPYEQYF.

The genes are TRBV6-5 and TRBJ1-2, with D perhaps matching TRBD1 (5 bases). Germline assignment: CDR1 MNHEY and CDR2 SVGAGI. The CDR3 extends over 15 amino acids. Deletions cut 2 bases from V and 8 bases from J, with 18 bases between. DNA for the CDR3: TGTGCCAGCAGTTACCGACCGGAGGGGCAGAGCGGCTACACCTTC. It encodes CASSYRPEGQSGYTF.

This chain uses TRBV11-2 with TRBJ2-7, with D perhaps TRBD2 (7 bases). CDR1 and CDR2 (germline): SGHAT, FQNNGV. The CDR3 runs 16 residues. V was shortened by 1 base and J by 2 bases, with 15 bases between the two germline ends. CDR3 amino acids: CASSLVYGGPPYEQYF. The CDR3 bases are TGTGCCAGCAGCTTAGTCTACGGGGGGCCCCCCTACGAGCAGTACTTC.

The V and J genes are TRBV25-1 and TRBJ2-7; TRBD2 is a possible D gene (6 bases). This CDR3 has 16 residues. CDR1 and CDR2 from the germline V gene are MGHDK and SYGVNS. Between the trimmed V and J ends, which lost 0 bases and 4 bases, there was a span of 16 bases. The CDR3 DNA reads TGTGCCAGCAGTGAATATCGTCTAGGCGGGACTTACGAGCAGTACTTC. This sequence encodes CASSEYRLGGTYEQYF.

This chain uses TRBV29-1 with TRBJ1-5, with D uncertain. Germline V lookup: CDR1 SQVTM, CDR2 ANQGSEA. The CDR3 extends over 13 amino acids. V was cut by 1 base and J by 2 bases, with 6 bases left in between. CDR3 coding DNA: TGCAGCGTTGAAGTAGATGGCAATCAGCCCCAGCATTTT. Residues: CSVEVDGNQPQHF.

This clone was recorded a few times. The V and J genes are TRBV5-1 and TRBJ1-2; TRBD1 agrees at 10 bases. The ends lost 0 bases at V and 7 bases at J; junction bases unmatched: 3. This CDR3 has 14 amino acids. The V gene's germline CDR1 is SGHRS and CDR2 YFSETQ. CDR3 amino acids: CASSLGDRGAGYTF. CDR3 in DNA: TGCGCCAGCAGCTTGGGGGACAGGGGCGCTGGCTACACCTTC. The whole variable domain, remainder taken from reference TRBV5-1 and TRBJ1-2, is KAGVTQTPRYLIKTRGQQVTLSCSPISGHRSVSWYQQTPGQGLQFLFEYFSETQRNKGNFPGRFSGRQFSNSRSEMNVSTLELGDSALYLCASSLGDRGAGYTFGSGTRLTVV.

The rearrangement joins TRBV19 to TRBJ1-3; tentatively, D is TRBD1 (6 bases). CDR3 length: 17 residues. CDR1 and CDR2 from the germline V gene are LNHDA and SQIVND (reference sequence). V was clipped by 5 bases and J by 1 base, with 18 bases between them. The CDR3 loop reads CASSPNRETGSGNTIYF. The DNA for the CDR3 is TGTGCCAGTAGTCCAAATAGAGAAACAGGGTCTGGAAACACCATATATTTT.

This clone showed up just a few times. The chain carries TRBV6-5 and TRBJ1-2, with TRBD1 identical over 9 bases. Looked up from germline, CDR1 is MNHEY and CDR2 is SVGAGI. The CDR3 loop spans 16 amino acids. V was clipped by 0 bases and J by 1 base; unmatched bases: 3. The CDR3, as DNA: TGTGCCAGCAGTTACTCCAACAGGGGGCGTAACTATGGCTACACCTTC. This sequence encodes CASSYSNRGRNYGYTF.

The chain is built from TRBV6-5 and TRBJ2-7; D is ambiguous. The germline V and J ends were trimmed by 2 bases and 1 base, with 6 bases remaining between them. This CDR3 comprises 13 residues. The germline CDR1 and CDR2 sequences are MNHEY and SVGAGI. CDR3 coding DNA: TGTGCCAGCAGTTACGGGCATTCCTACGAGCAGTACTTC. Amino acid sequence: CASSYGHSYEQYF.

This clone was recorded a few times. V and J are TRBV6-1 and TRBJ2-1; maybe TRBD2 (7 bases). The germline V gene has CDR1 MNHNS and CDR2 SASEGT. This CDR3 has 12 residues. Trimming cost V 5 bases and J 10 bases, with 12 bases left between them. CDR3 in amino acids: CASSRGGGEQFF. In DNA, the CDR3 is TGTGCCAGCAGTCGGGGCGGGGGCGAGCAGTTCTTC.

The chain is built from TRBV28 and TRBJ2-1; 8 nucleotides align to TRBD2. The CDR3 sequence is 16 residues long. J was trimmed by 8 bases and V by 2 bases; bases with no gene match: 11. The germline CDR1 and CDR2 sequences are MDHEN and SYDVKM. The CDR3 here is CASSLRVAGRVHEQFF. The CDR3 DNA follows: TGTGCCAGCAGTTTAAGGGTAGCGGGACGAGTCCATGAGCAGTTCTTC.

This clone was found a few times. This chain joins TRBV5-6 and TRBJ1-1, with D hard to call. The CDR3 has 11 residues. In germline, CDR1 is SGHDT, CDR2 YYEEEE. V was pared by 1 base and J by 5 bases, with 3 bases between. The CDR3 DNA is TGTGCCAGCAGCTTGCATACTGAAGCTTTCTTT. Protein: CASSLHTEAFF.

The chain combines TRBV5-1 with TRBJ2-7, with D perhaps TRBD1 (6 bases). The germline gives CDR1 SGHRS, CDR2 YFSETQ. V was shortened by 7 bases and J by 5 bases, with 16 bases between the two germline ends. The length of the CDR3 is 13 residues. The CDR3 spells CASGPQGTHEQYF. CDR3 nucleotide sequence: TGCGCCAGCGGTCCACAGGGAACCCACGAGCAGTACTTC.

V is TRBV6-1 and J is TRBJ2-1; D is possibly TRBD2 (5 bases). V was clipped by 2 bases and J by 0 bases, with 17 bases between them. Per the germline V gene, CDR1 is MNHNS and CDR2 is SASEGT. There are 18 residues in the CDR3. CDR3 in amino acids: CASSELMISGSSYNEQFF. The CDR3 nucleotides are TGTGCCAGCAGTGAACTAATGATTTCGGGGAGCTCCTACAATGAGCAGTTCTTC.

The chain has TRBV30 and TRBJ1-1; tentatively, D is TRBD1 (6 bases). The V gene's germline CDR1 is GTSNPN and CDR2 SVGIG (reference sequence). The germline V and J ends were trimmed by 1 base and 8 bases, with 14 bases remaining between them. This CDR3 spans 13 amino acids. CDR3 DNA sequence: TGTGCCTGGAGTGCCGGGGGGCCTTTGGAAGCTTTCTTT. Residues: CAWSAGGPLEAFF.

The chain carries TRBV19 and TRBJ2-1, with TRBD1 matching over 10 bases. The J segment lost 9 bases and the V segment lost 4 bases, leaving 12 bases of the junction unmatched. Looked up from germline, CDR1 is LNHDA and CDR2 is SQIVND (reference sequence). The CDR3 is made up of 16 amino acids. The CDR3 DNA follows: TGTGCCAGTAGTAGCTACGCCGGGACAGGGGTCGGTGAGCAGTTCTTC. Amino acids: CASSSYAGTGVGEQFF.

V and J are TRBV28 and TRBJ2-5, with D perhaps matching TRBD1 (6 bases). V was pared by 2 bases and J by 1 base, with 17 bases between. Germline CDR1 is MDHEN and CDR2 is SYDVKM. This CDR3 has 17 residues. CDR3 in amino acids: CASSLKSQDSLQETQYF. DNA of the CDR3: TGTGCCAGCAGTTTAAAGTCCCAGGACAGCCTCCAAGAGACCCAGTACTTC.

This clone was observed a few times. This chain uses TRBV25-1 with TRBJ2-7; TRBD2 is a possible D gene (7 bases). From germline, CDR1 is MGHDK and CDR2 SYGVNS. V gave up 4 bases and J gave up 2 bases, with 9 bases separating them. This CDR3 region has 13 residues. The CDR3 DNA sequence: TGTGCCAGCAGTGTAGGGGGGGCCTACGAGCAGTACTTC. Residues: CASSVGGAYEQYF.

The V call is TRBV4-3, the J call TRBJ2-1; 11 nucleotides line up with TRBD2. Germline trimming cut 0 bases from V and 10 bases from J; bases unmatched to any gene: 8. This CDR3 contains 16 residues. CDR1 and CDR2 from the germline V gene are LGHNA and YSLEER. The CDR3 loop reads CASSQENLAGGWEQFF. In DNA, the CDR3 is TGCGCCAGCAGCCAAGAGAATCTAGCGGGGGGTTGGGAGCAGTTCTTC.

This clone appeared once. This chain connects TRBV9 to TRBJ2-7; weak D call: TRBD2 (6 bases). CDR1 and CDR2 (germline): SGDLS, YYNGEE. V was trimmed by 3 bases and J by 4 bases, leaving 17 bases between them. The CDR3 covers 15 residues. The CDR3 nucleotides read TGTGCCAGCAGCGCCTACGGGGGAGAGGGGTACGAGCAGTACTTC. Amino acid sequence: CASSAYGGEGYEQYF.